The 5 T cell receptor beta chains reported below all come from one sample, sequenced in a study of blood T cell repertoires in COVID-19. Data came from immunoSEQ multiplex PCR; TCRdb stores just in-frame clones and leaves some out. The sample shows around 50,000 clones, approximately 88% of them seen only once. The sample was peripheral blood. The receptors shown here come from a human donor in a cohort sampled during active COVID-19.

Points on this clone: The junction and the germline gene differ at one end; a read error may be behind it. The chain uses TRBV5-4 and TRBJ1-4; 9 bases align to TRBD1. CDR3 length equals 15 residues. CDR1 and CDR2 (germline): SGHNT, YYREEE (reference sequence). This CDR3 is CASSLGQGTSEKLFF. In DNA form, the CDR3 reads TGTGCCAGCAGCTTAGGACAGGGGACTAGTGAAAAACTGTTTTTT.

V gene TRBV3-1 (or the pseudogene TRBV3-2) combines with J gene TRBJ2-5, with TRBD2 matching 10 bases. Per germline, CDR1 LGHDT and CDR2 YNNKEL (reference sequence). The CDR3 length is 15 residues. Trimming cost V 1 base and J 5 bases; bases outside gene matches: 4. Written as DNA, the CDR3 is TGTGCCAGCAGCCAAGGACTAGCGGGTGGGGAGACCCAGTACTTC. Translating gives CASSQGLAGGETQYF.

This sequence joins TRBV6-2 or TRBV6-3 and TRBJ2-1; 10 positions match TRBD2. The ends lost 6 bases at V and 3 bases at J; junction bases unmatched: 8. From germline, CDR1 is MNHEY and CDR2 SVGEGT. This CDR3 has 16 amino acids. As DNA, the CDR3 is TGTGCCAGCAGCGATTGGACTAGCGGTCACTACAATGAGCAGTTCTTC. Amino acid sequence: CASSDWTSGHYNEQFF.

The chain employs TRBV18 and TRBJ1-2, with D unclear. Germline loops: CDR1 KGHSH, CDR2 LQKENI. The CDR3 is 14 amino acids. V lost 3 bases, J lost 1 base, and 9 bases lay in between. Written as DNA, the CDR3 is TGTGCCAGCTCACCGAGTCAGGTTAACTATGGCTACACCTTC. Its translation is CASSPSQVNYGYTF.

This clone appeared a single time. This chain connects TRBV3-1 (or the pseudogene TRBV3-2) to TRBJ2-2; unclear D gene. Germline lookup yields CDR1 LGHDT and CDR2 YNNKEL (reference sequence). There are 14 residues in the CDR3. Deletions cut 4 bases from V and 6 bases from J, with 12 bases between. The CDR3 sequence: CASSPGPISGELFF. In DNA, the CDR3 is TGTGCCAGCAGCCCGGGTCCTATTTCCGGGGAGCTGTTTTTT.